This passage covers 26 T cell receptor beta chains from one sample sequenced in a study of T cells of healthy individuals. In TCRdb, the 5' RACE reads were re-called with MiXCR into one record per CDR3 protein. Seen here are about 96,000 distinct CDR3 sequences, approximately 16% observed once, and the top ten hold over 5%. The receptors were sampled from a human donor in good health.

This clonotype was seen ten or more times. The rearrangement links TRBV4-3 to TRBJ2-6; tentatively, D is TRBD2 (5 bases). The V gene lost 0 bases and the J gene lost 2 bases, with 8 bases spanning the gap. The CDR3 totals 16 residues. Per the germline V gene, CDR1 is LGHNA and CDR2 is YSLEER. CDR3 coding DNA: TGCGCCAGCAGCCAAGAACTAGGAACTGGGGCCAACGTCCTGACTTTC. Translation: CASSQELGTGANVLTF.

This chain uses TRBV28 with TRBJ2-2; the D gene is possibly TRBD2 (6 bases). CDR1 MDHEN and CDR2 SYDVKM come from the germline V gene. The CDR3 runs 15 residues. Trimming removed 0 bases from V and 2 bases from J, with 7 bases in between. The CDR3 sequence: CASSLWGTNTGELFF. CDR3 nucleotide sequence: TGTGCCAGCAGTTTATGGGGGACTAACACCGGGGAGCTGTTTTTT.

Ten or more counts support this clonotype. The chain links TRBV20-1 to TRBJ2-3; D not certain. Germline V gene sequence: CDR1 DFQATT, CDR2 SNEGSKA (reference sequence). The CDR3 spans 11 residues. Trimming pared 3 bases from V and 8 bases from J, leaving 9 bases between. CDR3 residues: CSASKPSTQYF. The CDR3 nucleotides read TGCAGTGCTAGCAAACCCTCTACGCAGTATTTT.

This clonotype was counted ten times or more. The rearrangement uses TRBV15 and TRBJ2-3; TRBD1 agrees at 11 bases. Per germline, CDR1 LNHNV and CDR2 YYDKDF (reference sequence). The CDR3 consists of 15 residues. J lost 2 bases, V lost 5 bases, and 3 bases had no gene match. DNA of the CDR3: TGTGCCACCAGCCGGGGACAGGGGGACACAGATACGCAGTATTTT. Amino acid sequence: CATSRGQGDTDTQYF.

Worth noting for this clonotype: A read error may be the cause here, since a much bigger clone is one base away. The V and J genes are TRBV2 and TRBJ2-7; 7 positions agree with TRBD1. The V gene end was trimmed by 5 bases and the J gene end by 6 bases; junction bases not matched to a gene: 1. Germline values: CDR1 SNHLY, CDR2 FYNNEI. This CDR3 spans 11 amino acids. The chain's CDR3 is CASSNRGEQYF. CDR3 in DNA: TGTGCCAGCAGTAACAGGGGCGAGCAGTACTTC.

There are a few counts of this clonotype. This chain links TRBV20-1 with TRBJ2-1; D tentatively reads TRBD1 or TRBD2 (5 bases each). This CDR3 is built from 14 residues. Per germline, CDR1 DFQATT and CDR2 SNEGSKA (reference sequence). V was pared by 3 bases and J by 9 bases, with 18 bases between. CDR3: CSASKRYWDGEQFF. CDR3 sequence (DNA): TGCAGTGCTAGTAAAAGATACTGGGACGGTGAGCAGTTCTTC.

This clonotype was seen at least ten times. This chain joins TRBV28 and TRBJ1-2; D is unclear. Germline loops: CDR1 MDHEN, CDR2 SYDVKM. This CDR3 contains 17 residues. The V end lost 3 bases, the J end lost 0 bases, and 17 bases lay between the germline ends. The CDR3 DNA sequence: TGTGCCAGCAGTTTCCCGGGTAATGTAGTGGCTAACTATGGCTACACCTTC. It is translated as CASSFPGNVVANYGYTF.

The gene calls are TRBV10-3 and TRBJ2-3, with 8 bases matching TRBD1. Per germline, CDR1 ENHRY and CDR2 SYGVKD. The CDR3 is 14 amino acids. V lost 4 bases to trimming and J lost 7 bases; unmatched junction nucleotides: 7. The chain's CDR3 is CAISGQGNLNTQYF. The DNA of the CDR3 is TGTGCCATCAGTGGACAGGGGAATTTAAATACGCAGTATTTT.

A few counts support this clonotype. The chain links TRBV4-3 to TRBJ2-3, with 7 nucleotides matching TRBD2. CDR1 and CDR2 from the germline V gene are LGHNA and YSLEER. V shed 0 bases and J 0 bases; nucleotides not matched to a gene: 15. The CDR3 runs 20 residues. The DNA of the CDR3 is TGCGCCAGCAGCCAAGATTCCCCACTACTGAGCGGGGATAGCACAGATACGCAGTATTTT. Protein product: CASSQDSPLLSGDSTDTQYF.

The J gene is TRBJ1-6, the V gene TRBV11-2, with D unclear. V was trimmed by 1 base and J by 14 bases, leaving 12 bases between them. The CDR3 has 13 residues. Germline-derived CDR1 and CDR2 are SGHAT and FQNNGV. CDR3 protein: CASSLGPFFSLHF. The CDR3 nucleotides read TGTGCCAGCAGCTTAGGGCCCTTTTTTTCCCTCCACTTT.

This clonotype was found a few times. This chain uses TRBV30 with TRBJ1-5; TRBD1 matches at 12 bases. Germline assignment: CDR1 GTSNPN and CDR2 SVGIG (reference sequence). The J segment lost 9 bases and the V segment lost 2 bases, leaving 8 bases of the junction unmatched. This CDR3 region has 15 residues. Written as DNA, the CDR3 is TGTGCCTGGAGTCAGGGGACAGGGGGCATCTTGCCCCAGCATTTT. Amino acids: CAWSQGTGGILPQHF. Complete variable domain (other parts from reference TRBV30 and TRBJ1-5): SQTIHQWPATLVQPVGSPLSLECTVEGTSNPNLYWYRQAAGRGLQLLFYSVGIGQISSEVPQNLSASRPQDRQFILSSKKLLLSDSGFYLCAWSQGTGGILPQHFGDGTRLSIL.

A few counts support this clonotype. The rearrangement joins TRBV27 to TRBJ1-6; 8 nucleotides match TRBD1. There are 14 residues in the CDR3. Germline CDR1 MNHEY, CDR2 SMNVEV (reference sequence). With 6 bases clipped from V and 7 bases from J, the junction kept 5 bases outside the gene matches. CDR3 residues: CASRTGVGNSPLHF. The CDR3 DNA follows: TGTGCCAGCAGGACAGGGGTTGGGAATTCACCCCTCCACTTT.

The chain joins TRBV12-3 or TRBV12-4 to TRBJ1-5; 8 bases match TRBD1. The length of the CDR3 is 16 residues. Trimming cost V 5 bases and J 1 base; bases outside gene matches: 7. The CDR3 spells CASSRTGGMSNQPQHF. The CDR3 bases are TGTGCCAGCAGTCGTACAGGGGGAATGAGCAATCAGCCCCAGCATTTT.

This clonotype has only a few counts. The DNA of the CDR3 is TGCAGTGCTTTTAACACTGAAGCTTTCTTT. Amino acid sequence: CSAFNTEAFF. This chain joins TRBV20-1 and TRBJ1-1; D call uncertain. The germline CDR1 and CDR2 sequences are DFQATT and SNEGSKA (reference sequence). The germline V and J ends were trimmed by 5 bases and 2 bases, with 3 bases remaining between them. CDR3 length: 10 residues.

This clonotype was seen a handful of times. The chain carries TRBV12-3 or TRBV12-4 and TRBJ1-6, with no clear D. V was trimmed by 5 bases and J by 6 bases, leaving 8 bases between them. CDR3 size: 13 residues. The CDR3 DNA reads TGTGCCAGCAGTCTGGACGGTAATTCACCCCTCCACTTT. Translated, it gives CASSLDGNSPLHF.

In its sample, this clonotype was seen many times. The rearrangement links TRBV4-1 to TRBJ2-2; no definite D call. CDR3 length equals 12 residues. Germline V gene lookup returns CDR1 MGHRA and CDR2 YSYEKL. V gave up 7 bases and J gave up 2 bases, with 5 bases separating them. The CDR3 DNA is TGCGCCAGCACTCCTAACACCGGGGAGCTGTTTTTT. Encoded protein: CASTPNTGELFF.

This clonotype has more than one count but fewer than ten. The CDR3: CASSLWGQGAPDTQYF. The DNA for the CDR3 is TGTGCCAGCAGCTTATGGGGACAGGGTGCCCCAGATACGCAGTATTTT. V gene TRBV7-6 combines with J gene TRBJ2-3, with 9 bases that match TRBD1. The CDR3 length is 16 residues. The trim removed 2 bases at V and 4 bases at J, leaving 7 bases unmatched. Germline CDR1 SGHVS, CDR2 FNYEAQ.

This clonotype was seen a handful of times. At one of its ends the junction is not consistent with the germline gene, which may arise from a read error. This chain uses TRBV7-7 with TRBJ2-5; 9 positions match TRBD2. The CDR3 consists of 15 residues. Germline loops: CDR1 SSHAT, CDR2 FNYEAQ (reference sequence). This CDR3 is CASSLVSTSGETQYF. The DNA for the CDR3 is TGTGCTAGCAGCTTAGTATCCACTAGCGGGGAGACCCAGTACTTC.

This clonotype was observed a few times. The chain carries TRBV7-9 and TRBJ1-2; D gene unclear. Trimming took 1 base from V and 5 from J, leaving 8 bases between them. The CDR3 is 13 residues long. Germline V gives CDR1 SEHNR, CDR2 FQNEAQ (reference sequence). In nucleotides, the CDR3 is TGTGCCAGCAGCTTAGAACGGGTTTATGGCTACACCTTC. It yields the protein CASSLERVYGYTF.

The gene calls are TRBV5-8 and TRBJ2-2; possibly TRBD2 for D (5 bases). The germline V and J ends were trimmed by 4 bases and 8 bases, with 12 bases remaining between them. Germline values: CDR1 SGHTS, CDR2 YDEGEE. The CDR3 runs 13 residues. CDR3 region: CASSGLRRGELFF. The CDR3 bases are TGTGCCAGCAGCGGCCTGAGGAGGGGGGAGCTGTTTTTT.

The chain carries TRBV27 and TRBJ2-3; 9 positions agree with TRBD1. Germline V gene data show CDR1 as MNHEY and CDR2 as SMNVEV (reference sequence). The trim removed 5 bases at V and 4 bases at J, leaving 7 bases unmatched. The CDR3 loop spans 15 amino acids. The chain's CDR3 is CASSPGTGFADTQYF. In DNA form, the CDR3 reads TGTGCCAGCAGTCCCGGGACAGGGTTTGCAGATACGCAGTATTTT.

The gene calls are TRBV4-3 and TRBJ2-1, with 8 bases identical to TRBD2. The V segment lost 3 bases and the J segment 8 bases; nucleotides outside the gene matches: 6. Per germline, CDR1 LGHNA and CDR2 YSLEER. The CDR3 is 14 amino acids. CDR3 sequence (DNA): TGCGCCAGCAGCCATAGGACTAGCCGGGATGAGCAGTTCTTC. This translates into CASSHRTSRDEQFF.

This chain joins TRBV4-3 and TRBJ2-7; TRBD2 is a possible D gene (6 bases). V was shortened by 4 bases and J by 0 bases, with 13 bases between the two germline ends. The CDR3 consists of 15 residues. Germline CDR1 is LGHNA and CDR2 is YSLEER. Here the CDR3 reads CASSPGTRSSYEQYF. The CDR3 DNA reads as TGCGCCAGCAGCCCAGGGACTCGAAGCTCCTACGAGCAGTACTTC.

The rearrangement links TRBV6-5 to TRBJ1-3, with unresolved D. V lost 3 bases and J lost 1, with 10 bases in between. This CDR3 is 15 amino acids long. CDR1 is MNHEY and CDR2 is SVGAGI in the germline V gene. The CDR3 bases are TGTGCCAGCAGTTATCGGGGTTCATCTGGAAACACCATATATTTT. Translation: CASSYRGSSGNTIYF.

This clonotype was detected only a few times. J is TRBJ1-1 and V is TRBV5-1; D call uncertain. V lost 0 bases and J lost 2, with 17 bases in between. Germline assignment: CDR1 SGHRS and CDR2 YFSETQ. The CDR3 covers 17 residues. CDR3 coding DNA: TGCGCCAGCAGCTTGGCTAGATCCCCGGAGGATAACACTGAAGCTTTCTTT. It encodes CASSLARSPEDNTEAFF.

The V gene is TRBV20-1, the J gene TRBJ2-3; TRBD1 is a possible D gene (6 bases). V was clipped by 6 bases and J by 1 base, with 11 bases between them. The CDR3 is made up of 13 amino acids. Germline loops: CDR1 DFQATT, CDR2 SNEGSKA (reference sequence). The CDR3 sequence: CSARDTGTDTQYF. For the CDR3, the DNA is TGCAGTGCCCGGGACACTGGCACAGATACGCAGTATTTT.